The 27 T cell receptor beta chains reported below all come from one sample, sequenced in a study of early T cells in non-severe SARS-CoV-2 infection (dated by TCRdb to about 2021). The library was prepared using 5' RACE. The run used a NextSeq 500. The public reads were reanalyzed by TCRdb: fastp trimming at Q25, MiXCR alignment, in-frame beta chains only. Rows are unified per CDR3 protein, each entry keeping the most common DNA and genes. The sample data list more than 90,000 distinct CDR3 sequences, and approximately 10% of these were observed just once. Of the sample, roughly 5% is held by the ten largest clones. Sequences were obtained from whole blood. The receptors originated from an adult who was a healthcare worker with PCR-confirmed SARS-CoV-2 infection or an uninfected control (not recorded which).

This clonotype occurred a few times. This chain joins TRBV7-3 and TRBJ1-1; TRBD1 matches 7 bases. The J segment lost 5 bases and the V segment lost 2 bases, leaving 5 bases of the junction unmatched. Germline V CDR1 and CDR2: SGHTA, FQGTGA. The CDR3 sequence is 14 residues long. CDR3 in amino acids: CASSLSGGGTEAFF. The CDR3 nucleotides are TGTGCCAGCAGCTTATCAGGGGGAGGAACTGAAGCTTTCTTT.

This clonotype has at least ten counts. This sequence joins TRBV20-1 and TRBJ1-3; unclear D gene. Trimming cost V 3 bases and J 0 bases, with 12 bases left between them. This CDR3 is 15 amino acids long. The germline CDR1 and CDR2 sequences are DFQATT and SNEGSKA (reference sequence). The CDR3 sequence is CSASSGQSSGNTIYF. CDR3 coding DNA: TGCAGTGCTAGCAGCGGCCAGTCCTCTGGAAACACCATATATTTT.

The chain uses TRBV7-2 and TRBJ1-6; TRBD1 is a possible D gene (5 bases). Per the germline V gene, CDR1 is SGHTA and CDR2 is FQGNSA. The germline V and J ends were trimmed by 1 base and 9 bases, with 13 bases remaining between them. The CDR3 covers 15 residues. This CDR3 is CASSLGSGVSSPLHF. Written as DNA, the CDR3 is TGTGCCAGCAGCTTAGGATCGGGGGTTAGTTCACCCCTCCACTTT.

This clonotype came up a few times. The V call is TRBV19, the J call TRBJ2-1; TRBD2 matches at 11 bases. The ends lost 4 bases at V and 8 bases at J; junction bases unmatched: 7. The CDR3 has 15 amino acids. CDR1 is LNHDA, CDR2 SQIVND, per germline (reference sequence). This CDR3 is CASSNLAGGWHEQFF. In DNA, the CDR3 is TGTGCCAGTAGTAACCTAGCGGGAGGCTGGCATGAGCAGTTCTTC. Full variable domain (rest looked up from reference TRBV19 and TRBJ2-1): DGGITQSPKYLFRKEGQNVTLSCEQNLNHDAMYWYRQDPGQGLRLIYYSQIVNDFQKGDIAEGYSVSREKKESFPLTVTSAQKNPTAFYLCASSNLAGGWHEQFFGPGTRLTVL.

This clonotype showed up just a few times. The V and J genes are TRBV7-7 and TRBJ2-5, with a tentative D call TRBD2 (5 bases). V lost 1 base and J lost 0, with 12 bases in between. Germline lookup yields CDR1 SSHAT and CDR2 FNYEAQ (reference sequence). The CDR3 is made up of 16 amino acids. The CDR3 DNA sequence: TGTGCCAGCAGCTTAGGGGTCCGAGGGCACCAAGAGACCCAGTACTTC. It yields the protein CASSLGVRGHQETQYF.

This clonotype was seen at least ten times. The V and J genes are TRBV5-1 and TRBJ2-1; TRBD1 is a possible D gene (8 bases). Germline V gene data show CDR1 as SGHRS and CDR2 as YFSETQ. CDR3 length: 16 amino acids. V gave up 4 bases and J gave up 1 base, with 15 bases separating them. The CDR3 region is CASSQSGTGSYNEQFF. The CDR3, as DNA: TGCGCCAGCAGCCAGAGCGGGACAGGATCCTACAATGAGCAGTTCTTC.

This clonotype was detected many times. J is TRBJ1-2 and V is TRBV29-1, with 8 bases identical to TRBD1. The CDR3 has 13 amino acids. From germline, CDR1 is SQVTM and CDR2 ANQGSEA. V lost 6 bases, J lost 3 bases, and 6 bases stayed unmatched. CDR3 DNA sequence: TGCAGCGTCTCATCGACAGGGGACTATGGCTACACCTTC. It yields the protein CSVSSTGDYGYTF.

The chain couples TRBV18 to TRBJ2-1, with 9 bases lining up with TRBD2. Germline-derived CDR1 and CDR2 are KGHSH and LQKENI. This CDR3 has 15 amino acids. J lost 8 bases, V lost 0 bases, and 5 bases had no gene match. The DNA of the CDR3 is TGTGCCAGCTCACCACCTTTAGCGGGGGTAGATGAGCAGTTCTTC. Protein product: CASSPPLAGVDEQFF.

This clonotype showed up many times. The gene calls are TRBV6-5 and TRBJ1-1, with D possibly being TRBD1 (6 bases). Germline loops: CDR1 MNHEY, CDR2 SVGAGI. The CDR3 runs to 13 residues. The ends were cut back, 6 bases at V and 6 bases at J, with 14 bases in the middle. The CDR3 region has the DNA TGTGCCAGCAGCCAGCAGGGGACCGCTGAAGCTTTCTTT. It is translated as CASSQQGTAEAFF.

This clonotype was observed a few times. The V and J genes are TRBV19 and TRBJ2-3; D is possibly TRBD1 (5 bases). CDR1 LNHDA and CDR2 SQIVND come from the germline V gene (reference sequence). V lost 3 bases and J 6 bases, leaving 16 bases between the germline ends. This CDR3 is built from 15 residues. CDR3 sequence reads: CASSMGPVKGDTQYF. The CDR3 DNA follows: TGTGCCAGTAGTATGGGTCCAGTCAAGGGGGATACGCAGTATTTT.

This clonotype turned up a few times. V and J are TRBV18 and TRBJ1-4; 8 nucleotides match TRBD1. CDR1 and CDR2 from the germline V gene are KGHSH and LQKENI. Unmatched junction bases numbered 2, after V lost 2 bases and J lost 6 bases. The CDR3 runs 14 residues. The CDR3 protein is CASSPEQGDEKLFF. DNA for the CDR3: TGTGCCAGCTCACCAGAACAGGGGGATGAAAAACTGTTTTTT.

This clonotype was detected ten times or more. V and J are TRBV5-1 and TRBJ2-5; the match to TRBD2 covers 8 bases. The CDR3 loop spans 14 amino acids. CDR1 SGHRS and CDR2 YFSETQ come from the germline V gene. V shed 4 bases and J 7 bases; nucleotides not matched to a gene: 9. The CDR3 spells CASSLPVREGTQYF. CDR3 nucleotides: TGCGCCAGCAGCCTTCCGGTCCGGGAGGGGACCCAGTACTTC.

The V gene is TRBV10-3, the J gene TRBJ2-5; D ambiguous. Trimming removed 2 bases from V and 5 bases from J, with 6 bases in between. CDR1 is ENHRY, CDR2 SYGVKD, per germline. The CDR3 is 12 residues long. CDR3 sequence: CAISETYETQYF. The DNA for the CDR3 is TGTGCCATCAGTGAGACCTACGAGACCCAGTACTTC.

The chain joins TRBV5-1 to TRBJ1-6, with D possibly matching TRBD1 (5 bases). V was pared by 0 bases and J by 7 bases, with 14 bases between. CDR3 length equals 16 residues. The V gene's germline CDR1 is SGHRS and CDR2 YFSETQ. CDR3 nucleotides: TGCGCCAGCAGCTTGGGGGGACCCAGTGGGAATTCACCCCTCCACTTT. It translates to CASSLGGPSGNSPLHF.

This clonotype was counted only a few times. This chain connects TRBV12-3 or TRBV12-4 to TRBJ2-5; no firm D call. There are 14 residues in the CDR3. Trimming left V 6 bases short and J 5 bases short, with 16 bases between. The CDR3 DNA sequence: TGTGCCAGCAGCCGATCAAGCCGTCCGGAGACCCAGTACTTC. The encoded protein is CASSRSSRPETQYF.

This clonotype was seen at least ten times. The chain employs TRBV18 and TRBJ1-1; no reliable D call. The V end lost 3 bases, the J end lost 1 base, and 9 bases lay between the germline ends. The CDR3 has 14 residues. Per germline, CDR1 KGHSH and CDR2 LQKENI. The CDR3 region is CASSPLDKNTEAFF. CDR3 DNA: TGTGCCAGCTCACCGCTGGATAAGAACACTGAAGCTTTCTTT.

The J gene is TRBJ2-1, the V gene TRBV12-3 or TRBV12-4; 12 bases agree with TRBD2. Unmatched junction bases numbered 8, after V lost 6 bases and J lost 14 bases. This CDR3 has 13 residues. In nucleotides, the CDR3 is TGTGCCAGCAGCCCTGGACTAGCGGGACAGAAGTTCTTC. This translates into CASSPGLAGQKFF.

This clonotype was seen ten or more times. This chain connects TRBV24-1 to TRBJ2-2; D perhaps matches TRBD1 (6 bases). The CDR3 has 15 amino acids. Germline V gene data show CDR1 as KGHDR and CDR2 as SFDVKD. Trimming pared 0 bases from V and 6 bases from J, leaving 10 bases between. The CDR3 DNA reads TGTGCCACCAGTGATTTGGCAGGGGAAGCCGGGGAGCTGTTTTTT. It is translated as CATSDLAGEAGELFF.

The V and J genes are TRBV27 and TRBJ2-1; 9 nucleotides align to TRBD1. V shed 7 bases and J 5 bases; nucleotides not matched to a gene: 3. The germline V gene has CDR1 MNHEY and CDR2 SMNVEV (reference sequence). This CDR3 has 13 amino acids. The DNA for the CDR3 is TGTGCCAGCAACAGGGGGCAAAACAATGAGCAGTTCTTC. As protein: CASNRGQNNEQFF.

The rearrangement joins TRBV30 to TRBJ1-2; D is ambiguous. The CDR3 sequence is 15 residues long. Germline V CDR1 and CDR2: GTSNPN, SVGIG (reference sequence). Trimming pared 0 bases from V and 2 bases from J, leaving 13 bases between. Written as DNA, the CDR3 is TGTGCCTGGAGTGTTAATTCGGGCAGAAACTATGGCTACACCTTC. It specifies CAWSVNSGRNYGYTF.

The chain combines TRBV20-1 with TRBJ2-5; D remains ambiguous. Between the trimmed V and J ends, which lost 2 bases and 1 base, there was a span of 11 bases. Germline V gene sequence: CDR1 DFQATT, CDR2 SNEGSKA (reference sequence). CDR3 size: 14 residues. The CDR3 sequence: CSARTTAGQETQYF. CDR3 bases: TGCAGTGCTAGAACCACGGCAGGCCAAGAGACCCAGTACTTC.

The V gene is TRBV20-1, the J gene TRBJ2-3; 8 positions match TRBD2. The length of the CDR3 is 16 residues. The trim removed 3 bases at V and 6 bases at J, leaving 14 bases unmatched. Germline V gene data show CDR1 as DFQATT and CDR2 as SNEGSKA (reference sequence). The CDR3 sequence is CSARVYLAGRGDTQYF. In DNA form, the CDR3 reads TGCAGTGCTAGGGTCTATCTAGCGGGTCGGGGGGATACGCAGTATTTT.

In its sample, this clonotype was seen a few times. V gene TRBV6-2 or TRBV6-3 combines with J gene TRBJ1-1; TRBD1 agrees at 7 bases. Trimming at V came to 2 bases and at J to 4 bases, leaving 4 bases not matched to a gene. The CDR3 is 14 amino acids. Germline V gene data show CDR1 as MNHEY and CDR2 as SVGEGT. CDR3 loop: CASSYTRTGTEAFF. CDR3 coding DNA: TGTGCCAGCAGTTACACCCGGACAGGCACTGAAGCTTTCTTT.

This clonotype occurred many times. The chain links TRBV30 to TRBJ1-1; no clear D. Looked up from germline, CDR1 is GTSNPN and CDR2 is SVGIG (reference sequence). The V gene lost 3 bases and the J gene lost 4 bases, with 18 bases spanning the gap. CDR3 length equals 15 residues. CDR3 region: CAWRAPPRRVTEAFF. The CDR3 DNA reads TGTGCCTGGAGAGCTCCACCAAGGAGGGTCACTGAAGCTTTCTTT. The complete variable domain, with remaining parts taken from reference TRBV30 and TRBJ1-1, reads SQTIHQWPATLVQPVGSPLSLECTVEGTSNPNLYWYRQAAGRGLQLLFYSVGIGQISSEVPQNLSASRPQDRQFILSSKKLLLSDSGFYLCAWRAPPRRVTEAFFGQGTRLTVV.

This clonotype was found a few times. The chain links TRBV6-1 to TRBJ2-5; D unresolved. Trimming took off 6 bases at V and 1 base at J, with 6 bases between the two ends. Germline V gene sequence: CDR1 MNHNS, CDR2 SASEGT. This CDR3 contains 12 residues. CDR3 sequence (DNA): TGTGCCAGCAGGAACCGCCAAGAGACCCAGTACTTC. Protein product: CASRNRQETQYF.

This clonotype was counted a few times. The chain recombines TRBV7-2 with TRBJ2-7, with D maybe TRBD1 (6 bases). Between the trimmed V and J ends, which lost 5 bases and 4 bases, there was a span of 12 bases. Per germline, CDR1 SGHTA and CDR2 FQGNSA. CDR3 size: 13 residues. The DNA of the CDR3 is TGTGCCAGCAGCACCCGGACAGTTTACGAGCAGTACTTC. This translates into CASSTRTVYEQYF.

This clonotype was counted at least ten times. The CDR3 coding sequence is TGTGCCAGCAGTGAACTGATGGGGACACCTATCTCTGGGGCCAACGTCCTGACTTTC. Translated: CASSELMGTPISGANVLTF. The rearrangement uses TRBV25-1 and TRBJ2-6, with D possibly TRBD1 on 6 matching bases. The germline V and J ends were trimmed by 2 bases and 0 bases, with 17 bases remaining between them. The CDR3 is made up of 19 amino acids. CDR1 is MGHDK, CDR2 SYGVNS, per germline. Looking up the rest from reference TRBV25-1 and TRBJ2-6 gives the full variable domain: EADIYQTPRYLVIGTGKKITLECSQTMGHDKMYWYQQDPGMELHLIHYSYGVNSTEKGDLSSESTVSRIRTEHFPLTLESARPSHTSQYLCASSELMGTPISGANVLTFGAGSRLTVL.